One sample yielded the 32 T cell receptor beta chains listed below, sequenced in a study of T cells in Graves' hyperthyroidism and ophthalmopathy. RNA transcripts served as the template for amplifying TCR beta CDR3 regions. First-round RT-PCR targeting the TCR CDR3 was performed with the HTBI primer set. TCRdb used MiXCR to reprocess the multiplex PCR reads, holding one entry per CDR3 protein. The table has a few hundred thousand distinct CDR3 sequences, about 18% seen once. The sequenced sample was blood. The receptors here all came from a man between 18 and 35 years old with Graves' ophthalmopathy.

In this sample, this clonotype turned up a few times. V gene TRBV7-3 combines with J gene TRBJ2-3; no reliable D call. Trimming left V 5 bases short and J 2 bases short, with 8 bases between. Germline V gene sequence: CDR1 SGHTA, CDR2 FQGTGA. This CDR3 has 13 residues. The CDR3 spells CASSPAFTDTQYF. The CDR3 DNA reads TGTGCCAGCAGCCCAGCATTCACAGATACGCAGTATTTT.

This clonotype was observed a few times. The chain has TRBV6-5 and TRBJ2-7; no clear D gene. CDR1 and CDR2 from the germline V gene are MNHEY and SVGAGI. This CDR3 comprises 12 residues. V was pared by 2 bases and J by 5 bases, with 7 bases between. This chain's CDR3 is CASSYGWDEQYF. CDR3 nucleotides: TGTGCCAGCAGTTACGGCTGGGACGAGCAGTACTTC.

This clonotype came up a few times. The chain employs TRBV19 and TRBJ2-5; possible D gene TRBD1, 5 bases. From germline, CDR1 is LNHDA and CDR2 SQIVND (reference sequence). V was clipped by 3 bases and J by 1 base, with 18 bases between them. CDR3 length: 17 amino acids. CDR3 nucleotide sequence: TGTGCCAGTAGTATTCGCCTTCGACAGCCATTCCAAGAGACCCAGTACTTC. This encodes CASSIRLRQPFQETQYF.

This chain links TRBV24-1 with TRBJ2-6, with TRBD1 matching 10 bases. The V segment lost 4 bases and the J segment 0 bases; nucleotides outside the gene matches: 8. The CDR3 sequence is 19 residues long. Germline V gives CDR1 KGHDR, CDR2 SFDVKD. The CDR3 coding sequence is TGTGCCACCAGTGACCCAAGACAGGGGGCGAGCTCTGGGGCCAACGTCCTGACTTTC. Its protein is CATSDPRQGASSGANVLTF.

This rearrangement joins TRBV28 to TRBJ1-2, with D tentatively TRBD1 (5 bases). Germline V gives CDR1 MDHEN, CDR2 SYDVKM. The CDR3 extends over 16 amino acids. Trimming took off 4 bases at V and 4 bases at J, with 19 bases between the two ends. CDR3 sequence (DNA): TGTGCCAGCAGTTCCCTTGGGGACTATGTGGGCTATGGCTACACCTTC. This codes for CASSSLGDYVGYGYTF.

This clonotype was seen many times. The rearrangement uses TRBV6-6 and TRBJ2-3; D may be TRBD1 or TRBD2 (5 bases each). V dropped 0 bases and J dropped 5 bases, with 9 bases sitting between them. This CDR3 region has 14 residues. The germline CDR1 and CDR2 sequences are MNHNY and SVGAGI (reference sequence). The CDR3 coding sequence is TGTGCCAGCAGTTACTCTCGGGGCGGAGATACGCAGTATTTT. This gives the protein CASSYSRGGDTQYF.

The sample holds many counts of this clonotype. The chain couples TRBV12-3 or TRBV12-4 to TRBJ2-5; D gene ambiguous. The CDR3 has 10 residues. V was clipped by 1 base and J by 7 bases, with 1 base between them. The CDR3 loop reads CASSLGTQYF. CDR3 nucleotides: TGTGCCAGCAGTTTAGGGACCCAGTACTTC.

This clonotype showed up many times. The chain couples TRBV7-3 to TRBJ2-2; TRBD2 aligns across 8 bases. The ends lost 5 bases at V and 6 bases at J; junction bases unmatched: 11. In germline, CDR1 is SGHTA, CDR2 FQGTGA. This CDR3 spans 16 amino acids. The CDR3 sequence is CASSDPAGAVPGELFF. The CDR3 coding sequence is TGTGCCAGCAGCGATCCAGCGGGGGCGGTCCCCGGGGAGCTGTTTTTT.

CDR3: CASSPMTGVLGGEYTEAFF. CDR3 in DNA: TGTGCCAGCTCACCAATGACAGGGGTGCTTGGCGGAGAATACACTGAAGCTTTCTTT. This chain connects TRBV2 to TRBJ1-1; 8 nucleotides agree with TRBD1. Germline CDR1 is SNHLY and CDR2 is FYNNEI. The CDR3 runs 19 residues. Trimming cost V 8 bases and J 3 bases; bases outside gene matches: 23. The whole variable domain, filled in from reference TRBV2 and TRBJ1-1, reads EPEVTQTPSHQVTQMGQEVILRCVPISNHLYFYWYRQILGQKVEFLVSFYNNEISEKSEIFDDQFSVERPDGSNFTLKIRSTKLEDSAMYFCASSPMTGVLGGEYTEAFFGQGTRLTVV.

This rearrangement joins TRBV5-1 to TRBJ1-4, with a tentative D call TRBD1 (6 bases). CDR1 SGHRS and CDR2 YFSETQ come from the germline V gene. There are 14 residues in the CDR3. Between the trimmed V and J ends, which lost 4 bases and 10 bases, there was a span of 17 bases. The CDR3 region has the DNA TGCGCCAGCAGCCCCGAGGGGGGGCCAGGAAAACTGTTTTTT. As protein: CASSPEGGPGKLFF.

This clonotype showed up many times. This chain connects TRBV3-1 to TRBJ1-6; no clear D. The V end lost 4 bases, the J end lost 13 bases, and 11 bases lay between the germline ends. Looked up from germline, CDR1 is LGHDT and CDR2 is YNNKEL (reference sequence). The CDR3 is 12 amino acids. CDR3 residues: CASSPSGRPLHF. For the CDR3, the DNA is TGTGCCAGCAGCCCCTCGGGGAGGCCCCTCCACTTT.

There are many counts of this clonotype. The chain is built from TRBV6-1 and TRBJ2-7; D possibly corresponds to TRBD2 (5 bases). The CDR3 extends over 15 amino acids. Between the trimmed V and J ends, which lost 6 bases and 1 base, there was a span of 16 bases. Germline CDR1 MNHNS, CDR2 SASEGT. The CDR3 spells CASRSDGGSSYEQYF. The CDR3 DNA reads as TGTGCCAGCAGATCAGACGGAGGATCTTCCTACGAGCAGTACTTC.

The table lists this clonotype with a few counts. The V call is TRBV7-7, the J call TRBJ2-6, with unresolved D. This CDR3 has 16 amino acids. Per the germline V gene, CDR1 is SSHAT and CDR2 is FNYEAQ (reference sequence). V was pared by 6 bases and J by 0 bases, with 12 bases between. CDR3 loop: CASSQHSSSGANVLTF. The DNA of the CDR3 is TGTGCCAGCAGTCAACACAGTAGCTCTGGGGCCAACGTCCTGACTTTC.

The chain recombines TRBV7-3 with TRBJ1-6; TRBD1 matches 12 bases. Germline CDR1 SGHTA, CDR2 FQGTGA. The J segment lost 9 bases and the V segment lost 1 base, leaving 1 base of the junction unmatched. The CDR3 contains 15 residues. Written as DNA, the CDR3 is TGTGCCAGCAGCTTAAAGGGACAGGGGGCTTCACCCCTCCACTTT. Protein: CASSLKGQGASPLHF.

This clonotype has ten or more counts. CDR3 sequence (DNA): TGCGCCAGCAGTCAGGGACAGGAGTACAATGAGCAGTTCTTC. The encoded protein is CASSQGQEYNEQFF. The rearrangement uses TRBV5-1 and TRBJ2-1; TRBD1 matches at 8 bases. The CDR3 covers 14 residues. Unmatched junction bases numbered 5, after V lost 5 bases and J lost 4 bases. Germline-derived CDR1 and CDR2 are SGHRS and YFSETQ. Combining the CDR3 with reference TRBV5-1 and TRBJ2-1 gives the whole variable domain KAGVTQTPRYLIKTRGQQVTLSCSPISGHRSVSWYQQTPGQGLQFLFEYFSETQRNKGNFPGRFSGRQFSNSRSEMNVSTLELGDSALYLCASSQGQEYNEQFFGPGTRLTVL.

This clonotype was seen a handful of times. The chain is built from TRBV20-1 and TRBJ2-1; tentatively, D is TRBD2 (6 bases). Germline V gives CDR1 DFQATT, CDR2 SNEGSKA (reference sequence). This CDR3 comprises 16 residues. Trimming pared 6 bases from V and 0 bases from J, leaving 18 bases between. The CDR3 DNA sequence: TGCAGTGCCCTTTTTTGGAGGGGAAGCTCCTACAATGAGCAGTTCTTC. This gives the protein CSALFWRGSSYNEQFF.

The rearrangement links TRBV12-3 or TRBV12-4 to TRBJ2-3; 9 bases line up with TRBD2. The CDR3 is 21 amino acids. Germline trimming cut 0 bases from V and 5 bases from J; bases unmatched to any gene: 21. The CDR3 bases are TGTGCCAGCAGTTTAGCGCTTCGACAGATGGGCGGGGGGGCTGGTCGAGATACGCAGTATTTT. Its translation is CASSLALRQMGGGAGRDTQYF.

This clonotype was recorded at least ten times. This chain connects TRBV6-6 to TRBJ2-1, with TRBD2 identical over 9 bases. This CDR3 spans 17 amino acids. Trimming removed 3 bases from V and 8 bases from J; junction bases left unmatched: 14. Germline V gene sequence: CDR1 MNHNY, CDR2 SVGAGI (reference sequence). The chain's CDR3 is CASSYSRPLAGFDEQFF. CDR3 DNA sequence: TGTGCCAGCAGTTATTCCCGTCCCCTAGCGGGGTTTGATGAGCAGTTCTTC.

This clonotype came up a few times. In DNA, the CDR3 is TGTGCCAGCTCACCCCCGGGACAGGGGGCGGGGACTGAAGCTTTCTTT. This sequence encodes CASSPPGQGAGTEAFF. The chain uses TRBV18 and TRBJ1-1; TRBD1 aligns across 12 bases. Germline CDR1 and CDR2: KGHSH and LQKENI. V dropped 3 bases and J dropped 5; count of bases not matched to a gene: 7. The CDR3 length is 16 residues.

Concerning this clonotype itself: One end of the junction varies from germline; a read error may be responsible. V usage is TRBV11-2 and J usage is TRBJ2-1; D is ambiguous. The CDR3 covers 15 residues. The germline CDR1 and CDR2 sequences are SGHAT and FQNNGV. The CDR3 here is CASNLGRSSYNEQFF. CDR3 sequence (DNA): TGTGCCAGCAACTTAGGACGGAGCTCCTACAATGAGCAGTTCTTC.

This clonotype was found many times. The chain joins TRBV28 to TRBJ1-5; unclear D gene. The CDR3 consists of 14 residues. V was cut by 5 bases and J by 1 base, with 9 bases left in between. Germline loops: CDR1 MDHEN, CDR2 SYDVKM. This chain's CDR3 is CASSKDPSNQPQHF. The CDR3 DNA follows: TGTGCCAGCAGTAAAGACCCCAGCAATCAGCCCCAGCATTTT.

This clonotype was recorded at least ten times. The chain combines TRBV12-3 or TRBV12-4 with TRBJ2-7; TRBD1 is a possible D gene (6 bases). V was trimmed by 3 bases and J by 7 bases, leaving 16 bases between them. The CDR3 is made up of 14 amino acids. The CDR3 reads CASSFRPGVGEQYF. CDR3 sequence (DNA): TGTGCCAGCAGTTTTAGGCCAGGGGTGGGAGAGCAGTACTTC.

This clonotype has at least ten counts. The chain links TRBV29-1 to TRBJ1-1, with 7 bases aligning to TRBD1. Germline V lookup: CDR1 SQVTM, CDR2 ANQGSEA. J was trimmed by 6 bases and V by 7 bases; bases with no gene match: 5. The CDR3 sequence is 11 residues long. The CDR3 DNA follows: TGCAGCGCCGGGGGGACAGCTGAAGCTTTCTTT. It specifies CSAGGTAEAFF. The full variable domain, completed using reference TRBV29-1 and TRBJ1-1, is SAVISQKPSRDICQRGTSLTIQCQVDSQVTMMFWYRQQPGQSLTLIATANQGSEATYESGFVIDKFPISRPNLTFSTLTVSNMSPEDSSIYLCSAGGTAEAFFGQGTRLTVV.

This clonotype was counted ten times or more. The rearrangement joins TRBV3-1 to TRBJ1-2, with D maybe TRBD1 (6 bases). V lost 0 bases and J 10 bases, leaving 15 bases between the germline ends. Per germline, CDR1 LGHDT and CDR2 YNNKEL (reference sequence). The CDR3 has 14 residues. CDR3 sequence reads: CASSQDVQGGDYTF. Written as DNA, the CDR3 is TGTGCCAGCAGCCAAGATGTACAAGGGGGTGACTACACCTTC.

The chain combines TRBV9 with TRBJ2-2; D might be TRBD1 or TRBD2, each matching 5 bases. This CDR3 spans 16 amino acids. Germline loops: CDR1 SGDLS, CDR2 YYNGEE. V was pared by 6 bases and J by 4 bases, with 19 bases between. CDR3 sequence reads: CASTSHGGLGTGELFF. As DNA, the CDR3 is TGTGCCAGCACCTCCCATGGGGGTTTGGGCACCGGGGAGCTGTTTTTT.

This clonotype occurred many times. The V call is TRBV20-1, the J call TRBJ2-7, with 8 bases fitting TRBD2. V lost 0 bases, J lost 4 bases, and 8 bases stayed unmatched. Germline-derived CDR1 and CDR2 are DFQATT and SNEGSKA (reference sequence). This CDR3 comprises 15 residues. CDR3 bases: TGCAGTGCTAGAGAAGCGGGGGTTCCCTTATACGAGCAGTACTTC. The encoded protein is CSAREAGVPLYEQYF.

This clonotype was seen more than once but under ten times. The genes are TRBV19 and TRBJ1-5; the D is unclear. Trimming cost V 6 bases and J 0 bases, with 12 bases left between them. CDR3 length equals 15 residues. The germline CDR1 and CDR2 sequences are LNHDA and SQIVND (reference sequence). This chain's CDR3 is CASSSRHYSNQPQHF. The CDR3 DNA reads TGTGCCAGTAGCTCCAGACATTATAGCAATCAGCCCCAGCATTTT.

This clonotype was seen many times. The rearrangement joins TRBV4-1 to TRBJ1-1; no definite D call. V shed 3 bases and J shed 3 bases, with 11 bases lying between them. The CDR3 has 14 amino acids. CDR1 and CDR2 (germline): MGHRA, YSYEKL. CDR3: CASSQFPTDTEAFF. As DNA, the CDR3 is TGCGCCAGCAGCCAGTTTCCCACCGACACTGAAGCTTTCTTT.

This clonotype was seen many times. J is TRBJ2-7 and V is TRBV11-2; D tentatively reads TRBD1 or TRBD2 (7 bases each). Deletions cut 5 bases from V and 7 bases from J, with 18 bases between. Germline V lookup: CDR1 SGHAT, CDR2 FQNNGV. The CDR3 spans 14 residues. The CDR3 coding sequence is TGTGCCAGCAGCCCACAGGGGTGGGGAGGGGAGCAGTACTTC. Protein: CASSPQGWGGEQYF.

The sample holds many counts of this clonotype. The chain is built from TRBV6-1 and TRBJ1-6; 7 nucleotides match TRBD1. Germline V gives CDR1 MNHNS, CDR2 SASEGT. The J segment lost 6 bases and the V segment lost 0 bases, leaving 5 bases of the junction unmatched. CDR3 length: 16 amino acids. This CDR3 reads CASSEAPGTANSPLHF. CDR3 nucleotide sequence: TGTGCCAGCAGTGAAGCTCCCGGGACAGCTAATTCACCCCTCCACTTT.

This clonotype was counted ten times or more. The chain links TRBV5-1 to TRBJ2-3; 14 nucleotides match TRBD2. V shed 4 bases, J shed 0 bases, and the junction held 7 bases outside the gene matches. Germline V CDR1 and CDR2: SGHRS, YFSETQ. The CDR3 has 18 residues. As DNA, the CDR3 is TGCGCCAGCAGCGGAGGACTAGCGGGGGGCAGCAGCACAGATACGCAGTATTTT. Its protein product is CASSGGLAGGSSTDTQYF.

This clonotype was recorded many times. The chain links TRBV7-8 to TRBJ2-7; no firm D call. This CDR3 region has 13 residues. V dropped 3 bases and J dropped 0 bases, with 6 bases sitting between them. Germline V lookup: CDR1 SGHVS, CDR2 FQNEAQ. The CDR3 sequence is CASSFLASYEQYF. The CDR3 DNA reads as TGTGCCAGCAGCTTCCTGGCCTCCTACGAGCAGTACTTC.